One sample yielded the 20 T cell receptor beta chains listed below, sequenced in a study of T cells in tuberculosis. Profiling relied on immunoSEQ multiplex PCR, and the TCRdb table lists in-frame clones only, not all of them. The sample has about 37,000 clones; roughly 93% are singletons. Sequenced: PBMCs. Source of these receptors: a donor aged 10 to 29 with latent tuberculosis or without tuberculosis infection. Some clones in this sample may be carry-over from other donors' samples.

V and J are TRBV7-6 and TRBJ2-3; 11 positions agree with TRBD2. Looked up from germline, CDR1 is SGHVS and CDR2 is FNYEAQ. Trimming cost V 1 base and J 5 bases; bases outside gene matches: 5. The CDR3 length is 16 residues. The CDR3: CASSLVAGGRRDTQYF. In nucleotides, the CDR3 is TGTGCCAGCAGCTTAGTAGCGGGGGGGCGTAGAGATACGCAGTATTTT.

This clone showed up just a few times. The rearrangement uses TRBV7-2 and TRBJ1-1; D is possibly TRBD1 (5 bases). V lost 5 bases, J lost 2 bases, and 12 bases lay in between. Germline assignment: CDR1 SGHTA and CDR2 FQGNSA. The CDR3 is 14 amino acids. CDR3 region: CASSPETDNTEAFF. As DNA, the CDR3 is TGTGCCAGCAGCCCAGAGACAGATAACACTGAAGCTTTCTTT.

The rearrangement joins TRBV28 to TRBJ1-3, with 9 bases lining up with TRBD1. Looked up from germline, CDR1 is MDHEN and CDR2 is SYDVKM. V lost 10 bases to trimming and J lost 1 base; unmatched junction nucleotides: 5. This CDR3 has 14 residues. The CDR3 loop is CAITGGSSGNTIYF. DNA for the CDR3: TGTGCCATCACAGGGGGCTCGTCTGGAAACACCATATATTTT.

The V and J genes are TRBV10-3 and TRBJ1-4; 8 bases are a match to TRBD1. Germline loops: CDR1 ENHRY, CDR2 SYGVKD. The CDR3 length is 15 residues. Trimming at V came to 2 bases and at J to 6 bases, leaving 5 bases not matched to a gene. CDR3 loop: CAISEPGQGDEKLFF. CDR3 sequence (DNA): TGTGCCATCAGTGAGCCCGGACAGGGTGATGAAAAACTGTTTTTT.

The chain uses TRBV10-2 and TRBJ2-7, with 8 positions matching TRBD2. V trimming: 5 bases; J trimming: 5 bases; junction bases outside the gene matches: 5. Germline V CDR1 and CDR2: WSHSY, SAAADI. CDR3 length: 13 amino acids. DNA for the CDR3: TGCGCCAGCAGTAGGAGCGGGGGTCACGAGCAGTACGTC. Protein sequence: CASSRSGGHEQYV.

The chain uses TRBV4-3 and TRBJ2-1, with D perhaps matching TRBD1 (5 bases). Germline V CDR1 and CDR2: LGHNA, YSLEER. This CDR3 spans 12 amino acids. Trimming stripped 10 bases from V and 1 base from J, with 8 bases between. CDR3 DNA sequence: TGCGCCACAGGACATTCCTACAATGAGCAGTTCTTC. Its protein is CATGHSYNEQFF.

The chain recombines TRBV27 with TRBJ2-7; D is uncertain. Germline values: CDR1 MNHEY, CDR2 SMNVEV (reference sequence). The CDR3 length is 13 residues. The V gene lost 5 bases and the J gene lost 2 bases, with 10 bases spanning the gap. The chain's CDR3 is CASSPQVTYEQYF. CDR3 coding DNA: TGTGCCAGCAGTCCTCAGGTTACCTACGAGCAGTACTTC.

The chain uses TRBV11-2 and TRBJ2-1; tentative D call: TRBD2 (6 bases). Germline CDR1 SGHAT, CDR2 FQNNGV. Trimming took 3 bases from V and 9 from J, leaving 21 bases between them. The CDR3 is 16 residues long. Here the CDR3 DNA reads TGTGCCAGCAGCTTCCTCGGAGGGAACTTCAAAACTGAGCAGTTCTTC. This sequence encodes CASSFLGGNFKTEQFF.

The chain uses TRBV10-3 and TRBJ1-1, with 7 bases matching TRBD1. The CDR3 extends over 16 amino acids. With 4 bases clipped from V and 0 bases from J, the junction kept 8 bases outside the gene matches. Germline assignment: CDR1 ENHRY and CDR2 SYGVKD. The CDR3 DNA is TGTGCCATCAGTGTATCGGTGACAGGGCTGAACACTGAAGCTTTCTTT. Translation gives CAISVSVTGLNTEAFF.

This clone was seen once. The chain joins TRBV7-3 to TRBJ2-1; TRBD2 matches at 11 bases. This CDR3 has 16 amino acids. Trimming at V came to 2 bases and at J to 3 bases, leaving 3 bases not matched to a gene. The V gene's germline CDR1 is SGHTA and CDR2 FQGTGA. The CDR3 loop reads CASSLRGLAGYNEQFF. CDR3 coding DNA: TGTGCCAGCAGCTTACGCGGACTAGCGGGCTACAATGAGCAGTTCTTC. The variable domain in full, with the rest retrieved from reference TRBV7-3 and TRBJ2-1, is GAGVSQTPSNKVTEKGKYVELRCDPISGHTALYWYRQSLGQGPEFLIYFQGTGAADDSGLPNDRFFAVRPEGSVSTLKIQRTERGDSAVYLCASSLRGLAGYNEQFFGPGTRLTVL.

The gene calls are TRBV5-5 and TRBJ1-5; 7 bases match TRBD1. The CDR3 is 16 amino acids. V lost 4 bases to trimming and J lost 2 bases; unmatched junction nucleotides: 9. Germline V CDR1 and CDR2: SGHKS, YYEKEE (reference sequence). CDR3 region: CASSQGGTARNQPQHF. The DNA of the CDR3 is TGTGCCAGCAGCCAGGGCGGGACAGCTCGCAATCAGCCCCAGCATTTT. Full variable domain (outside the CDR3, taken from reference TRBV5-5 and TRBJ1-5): DAGVTQSPTHLIKTRGQQVTLRCSPISGHKSVSWYQQVLGQGPQFIFQYYEKEERGRGNFPDRFSARQFPNYSSELNVNALLLGDSALYLCASSQGGTARNQPQHFGDGTRLSIL.

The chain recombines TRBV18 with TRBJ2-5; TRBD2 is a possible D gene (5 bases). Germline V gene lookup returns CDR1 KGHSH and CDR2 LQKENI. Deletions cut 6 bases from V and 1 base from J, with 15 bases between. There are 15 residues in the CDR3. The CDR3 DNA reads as TGTGCCAGCTCCCCGGAATCTAGCCTCCAAGAGACCCAGTACTTC. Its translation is CASSPESSLQETQYF.

The CDR3 nucleotides read TGTGCCAGCAGCTGGATCCCGACAGATTTGACGGGTTCACCCCTCCACTTT. It yields the protein CASSWIPTDLTGSPLHF. The genes are TRBV7-2 and TRBJ1-6; a possible D gene is TRBD1 (5 bases). The V end was cut by 4 bases, the J end by 9 bases, with 22 bases between. Germline V CDR1 and CDR2: SGHTA, FQGNSA. The CDR3 has 17 residues. The full variable domain, in which reference TRBV7-2 and TRBJ1-6 provide the parts outside the CDR3, is GAGVSQSPSNKVTEKGKDVELRCDPISGHTALYWYRQSLGQGLEFLIYFQGNSAPDKSGLPSDRFSAERTGGSVSTLTIQRTQQEDSAVYLCASSWIPTDLTGSPLHFGNGTRLTVT.

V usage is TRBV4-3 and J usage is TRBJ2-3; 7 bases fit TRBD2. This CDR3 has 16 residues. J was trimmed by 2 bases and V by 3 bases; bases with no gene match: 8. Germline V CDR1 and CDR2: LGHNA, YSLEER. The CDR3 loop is CASSQSGAGNTDTQYF. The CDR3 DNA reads TGCGCCAGCAGCCAGTCAGGAGCGGGGAACACAGATACGCAGTATTTT.

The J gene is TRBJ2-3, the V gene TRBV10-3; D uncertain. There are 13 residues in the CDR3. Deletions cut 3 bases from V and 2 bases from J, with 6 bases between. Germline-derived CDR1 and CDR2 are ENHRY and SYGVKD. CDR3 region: CAISDSYTDTQYF. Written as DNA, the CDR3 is TGTGCCATCAGTGACTCGTACACAGATACGCAGTATTTT.

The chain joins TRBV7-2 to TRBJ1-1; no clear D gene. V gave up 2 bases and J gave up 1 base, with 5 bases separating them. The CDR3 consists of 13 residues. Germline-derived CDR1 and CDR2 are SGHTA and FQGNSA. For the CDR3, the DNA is TGTGCCAGCAGCTTATCCGGGAACACTGAAGCTTTCTTT. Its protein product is CASSLSGNTEAFF.

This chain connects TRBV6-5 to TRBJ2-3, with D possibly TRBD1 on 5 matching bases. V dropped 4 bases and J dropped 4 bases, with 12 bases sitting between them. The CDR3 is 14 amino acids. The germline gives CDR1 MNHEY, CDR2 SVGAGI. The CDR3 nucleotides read TGTGCCAGCAGTTTAGGGGTTAGGTCAGATACGCAGTATTTT. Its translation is CASSLGVRSDTQYF.

CDR3 nucleotide sequence: TGCGCCAGCAGCCAAGACATTCCGGTCATCAGGGATACGCAGTATTTT. Its translation: CASSQDIPVIRDTQYF. V is TRBV4-1 and J is TRBJ2-3; no clear D gene. The CDR3 is 16 residues long. Per the germline V gene, CDR1 is MGHRA and CDR2 is YSYEKL. The germline V and J ends were trimmed by 0 bases and 6 bases, with 16 bases remaining between them.

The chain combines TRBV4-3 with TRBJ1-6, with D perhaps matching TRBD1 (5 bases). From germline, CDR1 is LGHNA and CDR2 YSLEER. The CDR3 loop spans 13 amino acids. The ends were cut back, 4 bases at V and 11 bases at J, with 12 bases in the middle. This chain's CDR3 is CASSLQGLTPLHF. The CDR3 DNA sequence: TGCGCCAGCAGCCTTCAGGGTCTCACACCCCTCCACTTT.

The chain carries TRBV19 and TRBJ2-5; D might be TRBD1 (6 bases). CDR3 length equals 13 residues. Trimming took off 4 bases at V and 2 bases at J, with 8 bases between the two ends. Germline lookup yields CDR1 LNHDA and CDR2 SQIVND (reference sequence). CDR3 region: CASSTDRQETQYF. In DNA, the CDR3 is TGTGCCAGTAGTACGGACAGACAAGAGACCCAGTACTTC.